Listed here are 32 T cell receptor beta chains from one sample, sequenced in a study of Ad26.COV2.S vaccination and SARS-CoV-2 variants. Sequencing used immunoSEQ multiplex PCR; TCRdb keeps in-frame clones, though not all of them. The profile shows 350,000 to 450,000 clones, about 91% of them singletons. This material consisted of peripheral blood, taken after recovery from COVID-19. The receptors come from a human donor who had recovered from COVID-19.

The rearrangement uses TRBV10-2 and TRBJ1-4; D perhaps matches TRBD1 (6 bases). Trimming removed 4 bases at V and 7 bases at J, with 16 bases between. This CDR3 has 15 amino acids. Germline CDR1 WSHSY, CDR2 SAAADI. The CDR3 is CASSGGGTGSEKLFF. The CDR3 nucleotides are TGCGCCAGCAGTGGAGGGGGGACGGGGAGTGAAAAACTGTTTTTT.

The chain is built from TRBV6-6 and TRBJ1-1; 11 bases align to TRBD1. Germline values: CDR1 MNHNY, CDR2 SVGAGI (reference sequence). V gave up 0 bases and J gave up 4 bases; unmatched junction bases: 4. The CDR3 runs to 16 residues. The CDR3 bases are TGTGCCAGCAGTTACTCTAGGGACAGGGGGAGCACTGAAGCTTTCTTT. It codes for CASSYSRDRGSTEAFF.

The chain joins TRBV7-2 to TRBJ1-2; possible D gene TRBD1, 6 bases. In germline, CDR1 is SGHTA, CDR2 FQGNSA. The length of the CDR3 is 14 residues. Trimming took 3 bases from V and 8 from J, leaving 16 bases between them. The CDR3: CASSFPDRSAGYTF. DNA for the CDR3: TGTGCCAGCAGCTTTCCAGACAGGTCGGCCGGCTACACCTTC.

This rearrangement joins TRBV19 to TRBJ2-7; unclear D gene. The V and J ends lost 5 bases and 5 bases respectively, with 16 bases between them. The CDR3 has 14 amino acids. Germline assignment: CDR1 LNHDA and CDR2 SQIVND (reference sequence). CDR3 amino acids: CASSLWPGRDEQYF. The CDR3 DNA reads as TGTGCCAGTAGTCTCTGGCCCGGTCGGGACGAGCAGTACTTC.

V and J are TRBV27 and TRBJ2-1, with a tentative D call TRBD1 (6 bases). Per the germline V gene, CDR1 is MNHEY and CDR2 is SMNVEV (reference sequence). V lost 2 bases to trimming and J lost 5 bases, with 13 bases between them. CDR3 length: 15 residues. For the CDR3, the DNA is TGTGCCAGCAGTTTAAACAGGGTCGTTCACAATGAGCAGTTCTTC. Encoded protein: CASSLNRVVHNEQFF.

The chain joins TRBV11-2 to TRBJ1-3; tentative D call: TRBD1 (5 bases). Trimming removed 6 bases at V and 3 bases at J, with 18 bases between. The germline V gene has CDR1 SGHAT and CDR2 FQNNGV. The CDR3 sequence is 16 residues long. The CDR3 loop reads CASSSRAGTGGNTIYF. As DNA, the CDR3 is TGTGCCAGCAGTTCCAGGGCCGGGACGGGTGGAAACACCATATATTTT.

The genes are TRBV6-5 and TRBJ2-1, with 7 nucleotides matching TRBD2. In germline, CDR1 is MNHEY, CDR2 SVGAGI. The CDR3 is 16 amino acids. Trimming cost V 0 bases and J 3 bases; bases outside gene matches: 5. The CDR3, as DNA: TGTGCCAGCAGTTACTCGTGGACTAGAAACTACAATGAGCAGTTCTTC. It yields the protein CASSYSWTRNYNEQFF.

The gene calls are TRBV3-1 (or the pseudogene TRBV3-2) and TRBJ2-5; TRBD2 matches at 8 bases. Germline values: CDR1 LGHDT, CDR2 YNNKEL (reference sequence). Losses at the gene ends were 4 bases for V and 0 bases for J; bases not matched to a gene: 7. This CDR3 comprises 16 residues. CDR3 DNA: TGTGCCAGCAGCCGCCAAGCGGGGGTGTACCAAGAGACCCAGTACTTC. It translates to CASSRQAGVYQETQYF.

This sequence joins TRBV4-1 and TRBJ1-4; D may be TRBD1 (5 bases). CDR3 length equals 15 residues. V was trimmed by 0 bases and J by 6 bases, leaving 11 bases between them. Per the germline V gene, CDR1 is MGHRA and CDR2 is YSYEKL. In nucleotides, the CDR3 is TGCGCCAGCAGCCAAGATCCCCAGGGTTATGAAAAACTGTTTTTT. Translating gives CASSQDPQGYEKLFF.

CDR3 residues: CASGDKGNSPLHF. DNA for the CDR3: TGTGCCAGCGGAGACAAAGGAAATTCACCCCTCCACTTT. This chain connects TRBV9 to TRBJ1-6, with D unclear. Germline values: CDR1 SGDLS, CDR2 YYNGEE. Trimming left V 7 bases short and J 7 bases short, with 12 bases between. This CDR3 is built from 13 residues.

CDR3: CASSVAVGIDEQFF. The CDR3 DNA reads as TGTGCCAGCAGCGTAGCAGTAGGGATCGATGAGCAGTTCTTC. This rearrangement joins TRBV9 to TRBJ2-1, with D hard to call. Trimming removed 0 bases at V and 8 bases at J, with 12 bases between. The germline V gene has CDR1 SGDLS and CDR2 YYNGEE. This CDR3 comprises 14 residues.

The J gene is TRBJ1-2, the V gene TRBV6-5; 8 bases line up with TRBD1. CDR3 length: 15 amino acids. Per germline, CDR1 MNHEY and CDR2 SVGAGI. V lost 6 bases to trimming and J lost 2 bases; unmatched junction nucleotides: 8. CDR3 residues: CASRVTQGANYGYTF. DNA of the CDR3: TGTGCCAGCAGGGTTACTCAGGGGGCAAACTATGGCTACACCTTC.

As to this clone: Mismatch with germline at one junction end may stem from a read error. This CDR3 is also generated by other DNA sequences in the sample. V gene TRBV3-1 (or the pseudogene TRBV3-2) combines with J gene TRBJ2-2; D unclear. The CDR3 covers 14 residues. Germline values: CDR1 LGHDT, CDR2 YNNKEL (reference sequence). CDR3 in DNA: TGCGCCAGCAGCCAATCTGACATCACCGGGGAGCTGTTTTTT. Translating it yields CASSQSDITGELFF.

The chain joins TRBV27 to TRBJ2-2; TRBD1 agrees at 8 bases. V was pared by 0 bases and J by 7 bases, with 7 bases of the junction left unmatched. Germline CDR1 MNHEY, CDR2 SMNVEV (reference sequence). The CDR3 covers 16 residues. DNA for the CDR3: TGTGCCAGCAGTTTATCTGCAGGGGGCAATGGCGGGGAGCTGTTTTTT. It is translated as CASSLSAGGNGGELFF.

The CDR3 DNA is TGTGCCAGCAGGAGGGGGGGGCAGGGAGAGACCCAGTACTTC. It yields the protein CASRRGGQGETQYF. The V and J genes are TRBV2 and TRBJ2-5; possible D gene TRBD2, 7 bases. V was cut by 6 bases and J by 4 bases, with 15 bases left in between. This CDR3 is 14 amino acids long. Germline V gene lookup returns CDR1 SNHLY and CDR2 FYNNEI.

The chain couples TRBV5-4 to TRBJ1-3; D gene ambiguous. Deletions cut 0 bases from V and 4 bases from J, with 14 bases between. There are 16 residues in the CDR3. CDR1 SGHNT and CDR2 YYREEE come from the germline V gene (reference sequence). CDR3 in DNA: TGTGCCAGCAGCTTGGACTCCCTTTCCTGGGGAAACACCATATATTTT. Its protein is CASSLDSLSWGNTIYF.

The chain recombines TRBV5-3 with TRBJ1-2; D might be TRBD1 (6 bases). TRBV5-3 is annotated as an ORF whose role is uncertain. The CDR3 has 12 amino acids. Deletions cut 8 bases from V and 0 bases from J, with 8 bases between. CDR3 sequence: CASAGANYGYTF. The CDR3 bases are TGTGCCAGTGCAGGGGCTAACTATGGCTACACCTTC.

This chain links TRBV5-6 with TRBJ2-2, with a possible D match to TRBD1 (6 bases). Trimming took off 4 bases at V and 3 bases at J, with 19 bases between the two ends. Germline V lookup: CDR1 SGHDT, CDR2 YYEEEE. There are 17 residues in the CDR3. CDR3 sequence (DNA): TGTGCCAGCAGCCGGGCTGGGGGCGGCCGTTACACCGGGGAGCTGTTTTTT. Translated, it gives CASSRAGGGRYTGELFF. The full variable domain, with the rest looked up from reference TRBV5-6 and TRBJ2-2, is DAGVTQSPTHLIKTRGQQVTLRCSPKSGHDTVSWYQQALGQGPQFIFQYYEEEERQRGNFPDRFSGHQFPNYSSELNVNALLLGDSALYLCASSRAGGGRYTGELFFGEGSRLTVL.

About this clone: One end of the junction is discordant with germline, which a read error may explain. The gene calls are TRBV7-9 and TRBJ2-7, with D possibly being TRBD1 (6 bases). This CDR3 is built from 14 residues. The germline V gene has CDR1 SEHNR and CDR2 FQNEAQ (reference sequence). This CDR3 reads CASSQTTGLYAQYF. DNA of the CDR3: TGTGCCAGCAGCCAAACCACAGGGCTGTACGCGCAGTACTTC.

The J gene is TRBJ1-2, the V gene TRBV12-5; TRBD1 aligns across 7 bases. The V segment lost 0 bases and the J segment 3 bases; nucleotides outside the gene matches: 19. Germline CDR1 is LGHNT and CDR2 is FRNRAP. This CDR3 comprises 20 residues. CDR3 amino acids: CASGLVIPVLKGAFDYGYTF. The CDR3 DNA is TGTGCTAGTGGTTTGGTAATTCCGGTCTTGAAGGGGGCTTTTGACTATGGCTACACCTTC.

The chain is built from TRBV3-1 (or the pseudogene TRBV3-2) and TRBJ1-3; 10 bases align to TRBD1. This CDR3 contains 16 residues. V was clipped by 4 bases and J by 4 bases; unmatched bases: 7. The germline V gene has CDR1 LGHDT and CDR2 YNNKEL (reference sequence). Here the CDR3 reads CASSLRQGAAGNTIYF. DNA of the CDR3: TGTGCCAGCAGCCTCAGACAGGGGGCTGCGGGAAACACCATATATTTT.

This clone has only one observation. The chain carries TRBV4-3 and TRBJ2-2; D tentatively reads TRBD1 or TRBD2 (7 bases each). The CDR3 extends over 16 amino acids. Germline CDR1 is LGHNA and CDR2 is YSLEER. V lost 3 bases to trimming and J lost 2 bases, with 13 bases between them. The DNA for the CDR3 is TGCGCCAGCAGCCAGGGAGGGACAGTAAACACCGGGGAGCTGTTTTTT. Translated, it gives CASSQGGTVNTGELFF.

The rearrangement joins TRBV5-1 to TRBJ2-3; 14 positions agree with TRBD2. V lost 4 bases, J lost 4 bases, and 5 bases stayed unmatched. CDR1 and CDR2 from the germline V gene are SGHRS and YFSETQ. The CDR3 contains 16 residues. CDR3 nucleotide sequence: TGCGCCAGCAGCACGGGACTAGCGGGGGACGCAGATACGCAGTATTTT. Protein: CASSTGLAGDADTQYF.

The CDR3, as DNA: TGTGCCACCAGCAGAGTTCCTCGGACTGCAACTAATGAAAAACTGTTTTTT. Its protein is CATSRVPRTATNEKLFF. This sequence joins TRBV15 and TRBJ1-4; D is uncertain. V shed 1 base and J shed 0 bases, with 12 bases lying between them. The CDR3 consists of 17 residues. Germline CDR1 reads LNHNV; CDR2 reads YYDKDF (reference sequence). Looking up the rest from reference TRBV15 and TRBJ1-4 gives the full variable domain: DAMVIQNPRYQVTQFGKPVTLSCSQTLNHNVMYWYQQKSSQAPKLLFHYYDKDFNNEADTPDNFQSRRPNTSFCFLDIRSPGLGDTAMYLCATSRVPRTATNEKLFFGSGTQLSVL.

The V call is TRBV27, the J call TRBJ1-1; the D gene is possibly TRBD1 (6 bases). V lost 4 bases, J lost 7 bases, and 13 bases lay in between. Germline loops: CDR1 MNHEY, CDR2 SMNVEV (reference sequence). CDR3 length: 13 residues. CDR3 loop: CASSSWTANEAFF. The CDR3, as DNA: TGTGCCAGCAGTTCCTGGACAGCCAATGAAGCTTTCTTT.

The V gene is TRBV11-2, the J gene TRBJ2-7, with a tentative D call TRBD2 (6 bases). This CDR3 is 14 amino acids long. Germline CDR1 and CDR2: SGHAT and FQNNGV. Trimming stripped 2 bases from V and 2 bases from J, with 10 bases between. CDR3 sequence (DNA): TGTGCCAGCAGCTTATCGCGGGGCACCTACGAGCAGTACTTC. It encodes CASSLSRGTYEQYF.

The V gene is TRBV27, the J gene TRBJ2-5, with D possibly TRBD2 on 6 matching bases. Deletions cut 8 bases from V and 3 bases from J, with 10 bases between. The CDR3 has 12 amino acids. The V gene's germline CDR1 is MNHEY and CDR2 SMNVEV (reference sequence). CDR3 sequence reads: CASGDLEETQYF. The CDR3 nucleotides read TGTGCCAGCGGGGACTTAGAAGAGACCCAGTACTTC.

J is TRBJ2-2 and V is TRBV2; 9 bases match TRBD1. The V gene's germline CDR1 is SNHLY and CDR2 FYNNEI. CDR3 length: 15 amino acids. Unmatched junction bases numbered 8, after V lost 6 bases and J lost 6 bases. The CDR3 spells CASSPPGTGPGELFF. The CDR3 DNA follows: TGTGCCAGCAGCCCTCCCGGGACAGGGCCCGGGGAGCTGTTTTTT.

In this sample, this clone turned up once. The V and J genes are TRBV6-5 and TRBJ1-2; possible D gene TRBD1, 5 bases. The CDR3 totals 16 residues. Germline assignment: CDR1 MNHEY and CDR2 SVGAGI. V lost 4 bases and J lost 4, with 19 bases in between. The CDR3 sequence: CASSSLKGTGPYGYTF. For the CDR3, the DNA is TGTGCCAGCAGTTCGCTCAAAGGGACTGGCCCCTATGGCTACACCTTC.

This clone has only one observation. V gene TRBV4-3 combines with J gene TRBJ1-4; D is undetermined. CDR1 and CDR2 from the germline V gene are LGHNA and YSLEER. The CDR3 consists of 13 residues. V shed 0 bases and J shed 13 bases, with 12 bases lying between them. The CDR3 nucleotides are TGCGCCAGCAGCCAAGATCCCCTACACGTACTGTTTTTT. Protein: CASSQDPLHVLFF.

The V gene is TRBV15, the J gene TRBJ2-7; D is ambiguous. Germline V lookup: CDR1 LNHNV, CDR2 YYDKDF (reference sequence). With 4 bases removed from V and 3 bases from J, the gap between germline ends came to 7 bases. The CDR3 has 12 amino acids. CDR3 coding DNA: TGTGCCACCAGCACCGCGAACTACGAGCAGTACTTC. It specifies CATSTANYEQYF.

For the CDR3, the DNA is TGTGCCAGCAGCTTAGGGGTCGTGGGCCTCACAGATACGCAGTATTTT. Its translation: CASSLGVVGLTDTQYF. The chain recombines TRBV7-3 with TRBJ2-3, with no clear D. The CDR3 covers 16 residues. Germline V gives CDR1 SGHTA, CDR2 FQGTGA. Trimming stripped 2 bases from V and 2 bases from J, with 14 bases between.